At least ten counts were recorded for the clone carrying this T cell receptor (beta chain). The antigen is undetermined. These data are taken from a study of T-cell reconstitution after alpha-beta-depleted transplantation in children. Overall study results and limits: Several patients had high TCRbeta diversity at day 60; it came from surviving recipient T cells and thymic progenitors.

Preparing the TCRbeta library involved the use of unique molecular identifiers. MiXCR, applied by TCRdb to the PCR reads, yields one record per CDR3 protein. Of around 300,000 distinct CDR3 sequences detected, around 10% appear once; the ten largest clones hold roughly 7.1%. There are 14 residues in the CDR3. Between the trimmed V and J ends, which lost 5 bases and 8 bases, there was a span of 15 bases. The receptor's source is a boy in the first two years of life with acute myeloid leukemia, due to receive a stem cell transplant. The sequencing used PBMCs, collected before TCRalphabeta/CD19-depleted stem cell transplant. The V call is TRBV12-3 or TRBV12-4, the J call TRBJ1-4; D uncertain. Here the CDR3 DNA reads TGTGCCAGCAGTCCTGCGGGCCCCCAGGAAAAACTGTTTTTT. Translation gives CASSPAGPQEKLFF.